The rows below give T cell receptor beta chains drawn from one sample of a study of T-cell reconstitution after alpha-beta-depleted transplantation in children. MiXCR, applied by TCRdb to the PCR reads, yields one record per CDR3 protein. The table includes more than 200,000 distinct CDR3 sequences, roughly 25% detected once. The sequencing used PBMCs, mostly from graft donor cells, collected 360 days after TCRalphabeta/CD19-depleted stem cell transplant. The receptors come from a female patient aged 2-9 years who had a stem cell transplant for congenital amegakaryocytic thrombocytopenia, so the T cells may come from the graft donor. Both conserved end residues are part of each CDR3. A D gene is named only where the DNA matches it firmly. The size of a clone is reported for some rows only, either as once, few or many, or as a class for expanded clones.

clone_size d_call j_call v_call cdr3_nt cdr3_aa
- - TRBJ2-1 TRBV2 TGTGCCAGCTACAGAGGGGGTGAGCAGTTCTTC CASYRGGEQFF
- - TRBJ2-6 TRBV6-1 TGTGCCAGCAGGCCCCGGGGGGCCACCTTCTCTGGGGCCAACGTCCTGACTTTC CASRPRGATFSGANVLTF
few - TRBJ2-1 TRBV3-1 TGTGCCAGCAGCCACGGGAGCAACAATGAGCAGTTCTTC CASSHGSNNEQFF
few - TRBJ1-5 TRBV20-1 TGCAGTGCTAGGTCCCGGACCTCGAAGGGGCCCCAGCATTTT CSARSRTSKGPQHF
- - TRBJ2-2 TRBV15 TGTGCCACCAGCAGAGAAAGGGAAAGGGACACCGGGGAGCTGTTTTTT CATSRERERDTGELFF
many - TRBJ2-7 TRBV29-1 TGCAGCGTTGTTGGCAATCCCTACGAGCAGTACTTC CSVVGNPYEQYF
few - TRBJ1-5 TRBV20-1 TGCAGTGCTAGAGAGGACACGGATAGCAATCAGCCCCAGCATTTT CSAREDTDSNQPQHF
many - TRBJ2-5 TRBV24-1 TGTGCCACCGAAGACTTGTACCAAGAGACCCAGTACTTC CATEDLYQETQYF
- - TRBJ2-2 TRBV15 TGTGCCACCTTGGGAGGGGGCCGCACCGGGGAGCTGTTTTTT CATLGGGRTGELFF
few - TRBJ1-1 TRBV6-1 TGTGCCAGCTGCTGGGGCCCTCTGGACACTGAAGCTTTCTTT CASCWGPLDTEAFF
- - TRBJ2-1 TRBV7-9 TGTGCCAGCAGCCCCATCTACAATGAGCAGTTCTTC CASSPIYNEQFF
- TRBD2 TRBJ2-1 TRBV9 TGTGCCAGCAGCGTAGTTGCTACTAGCGGGACCCATGAGCAGTTCTTC CASSVVATSGTHEQFF
- - TRBJ2-2 TRBV28 TGTGCCAGCAGTTTCAAGCGGGACACCGGGGAGCTGTTTTTT CASSFKRDTGELFF
few - TRBJ1-2 TRBV4-1 TGCGCCAGCAGCCAAGTACGGGGCAGGGGCTCTTTTGGCTACACCTTC CASSQVRGRGSFGYTF
- - TRBJ1-1 TRBV6-5 TGTGCCAGCAGTTACTCGCGACATTTGAACACTGAAGCTTTCTTT CASSYSRHLNTEAFF
- - TRBJ1-1 TRBV4-1 TGCGCCAGCAGCCAAGATCTGGCAAGGGGAAGGAACACTGAAGCTTTCTTT CASSQDLARGRNTEAFF
- TRBD2 TRBJ2-3 TRBV6-5 TGTGCCAGCAGTTCCTGGGGGGATAGCGGGAGAGCCCCAGATACGCAGTATTTT CASSSWGDSGRAPDTQYF
many - TRBJ1-2 TRBV19 TGTGCCAGTAGATCAGGTCCGAACTATGGCTACACCTTC CASRSGPNYGYTF
few - TRBJ2-2 TRBV6-5 TGTGCCAGCAGTTACGCTAGCTTCGGGAGCGGGGAGCTGTTTTTT CASSYASFGSGELFF
few - TRBJ2-5 TRBV28 TGTGCCAGCAGTTTCCCCCCGGACGGTATTCAAGAGACCCAGTACTTC CASSFPPDGIQETQYF
few - TRBJ1-1 TRBV5-1 TGCGCCAGCAGAAACTTAACGATGCTTGAAGCTTTCTTT CASRNLTMLEAFF
- TRBD2 TRBJ2-1 TRBV2 TGTGCCAGCACGGCACTAGCGGGAAACAATGAGCAGTTCTTC CASTALAGNNEQFF
- TRBD2 TRBJ2-1 TRBV6-1 TGTGCCAGCAGAGCGGGACTAGCGAGGTCTGAGCAGTTCTTC CASRAGLARSEQFF
- - TRBJ2-3 TRBV19 TGTGCCAGTAAGGACCGCCCAACTTTGACAGATACGCAGTATTTT CASKDRPTLTDTQYF
- TRBD2 TRBJ2-7 TRBV9 TGTGCCAGCAGCGTGACTAGCGGGGGAGCCTACGAGCAGTACTTC CASSVTSGGAYEQYF
few - TRBJ2-1 TRBV7-2 TGTGCCAGCAGCCCACCGTACGGACTATGGCAGTTCTTC CASSPPYGLWQFF
few - TRBJ2-1 TRBV10-2 TGCGCCAGCGAGATGGGTGAGCAGTTCTTC CASEMGEQFF
- - TRBJ2-3 TRBV28 TGTGCCAGCAGTGGGAGAATAGCAGAGAAGTTAACAGATACGCAGTATTTT CASSGRIAEKLTDTQYF
- TRBD1 TRBJ1-2 TRBV28 TGTGCCAGCAGAAGGACAGGGAACTATGGCTACACCTTC CASRRTGNYGYTF
- - TRBJ1-2 TRBV20-1 TGCAGTGCTAGAGATCGTGGCAGAAGCTATGGCTACACCTTC CSARDRGRSYGYTF
- - TRBJ2-3 TRBV24-1 TGTGCCACCAGTTACCGAGATACGCAGTATTTT CATSYRDTQYF
- - TRBJ2-5 TRBV9 TGTGCCGCTTTACCAGTTAACATCCAAGAGACCCAGTACTTC CAALPVNIQETQYF
- TRBD1 TRBJ2-7 TRBV7-6 TGTGCCAGCAGCTTAGACGGACAGGGAAGCTACGAGCAGTACTTC CASSLDGQGSYEQYF
- TRBD2 TRBJ2-3 TRBV27 TGTGCCAGCAGCAACGGACTAGCGGTCACAGATACGCAGTATTTT CASSNGLAVTDTQYF
- TRBD2 TRBJ2-7 TRBV2 TGTGCCAGCTGTGGACTACCGGGGGGCTCCTACGAGCAGTACTTC CASCGLPGGSYEQYF
many TRBD1 TRBJ1-1 TRBV10-3 TGTGCCATCAGAGACAACAGGGGGCTGGATACTGAAGCTTTCTTT CAIRDNRGLDTEAFF
few - TRBJ2-1 TRBV11-2 TGTGCCAGCAGCTTAGAGGAGGCCCGGGGGAAAGACAATGAGCAGTTCTTC CASSLEEARGKDNEQFF
- TRBD1 TRBJ2-7 TRBV10-3 TGTGCCATCACTCCGGGACAGGGGGTTGACGAGCAGTACTTC CAITPGQGVDEQYF
- - TRBJ2-3 TRBV5-1 TGCGCCAGCAGCCCTGGGCCAGATACGCAGTATTTT CASSPGPDTQYF
once - TRBJ2-5 TRBV29-1 TGCAGCGTTGATCGTAGACGGATGGGAGAGACCCAGTACTTC CSVDRRRMGETQYF
- - TRBJ2-7 TRBV10-3 TGTGCCATCAGTGATGGGGTTCCGACCCTGTACGAGCAGTACTTC CAISDGVPTLYEQYF
- TRBD2 TRBJ2-3 TRBV7-2 TGTGCCAGCAGTTATAGCGGGGGGGTCACAGATACGCAGTATTTT CASSYSGGVTDTQYF
many TRBD1 TRBJ1-2 TRBV20-1 TGCAGTGCTCGAACCGGGACAGCAAGTGGCTACACCTTC CSARTGTASGYTF
few - TRBJ2-7 TRBV9 TGTGCCAGCAGCGTAGGCAACGGCTACGAGCAGTACTTC CASSVGNGYEQYF
- TRBD1 TRBJ2-7 TRBV20-1 TGCAGTGCTAGAGGGGACAGGAGCTCCTACGAGCAGTACTTC CSARGDRSSYEQYF
- TRBD1 TRBJ1-2 TRBV29-1 TGCAGCGACCTACAGGGGGCTCGAGGCTACACCTTC CSDLQGARGYTF
- - TRBJ1-5 TRBV15 TGTGCCACCAGCAGATCCCGGGCCACCTTTAGCAATCAGCCCCAGCATTTT CATSRSRATFSNQPQHF
few - TRBJ1-2 TRBV4-2 TGTGCCAGCACCCCGGACAGTTTCGGTGGCTACACCTTC CASTPDSFGGYTF
- - TRBJ1-2 TRBV6-2/TRBV6-3 TGTGCCAGCAGTTACTCGGGTTCCAGGGGAATCGGCTACACCTTC CASSYSGSRGIGYTF
many TRBD2 TRBJ2-3 TRBV28 TGTGCCAGCAGTCCGGGCGGGGGATTCACAGATACGCAGTATTTT CASSPGGGFTDTQYF
few TRBD2 TRBJ2-7 TRBV29-1 TGCAGCGTCCAACAGGGACTAGCGGGAGGCCTTTCCTACGAGCAGTACTTC CSVQQGLAGGLSYEQYF
many - TRBJ1-6 TRBV5-1 TGCGCCAGCAGCTTGGATGGGATCATGGGGTCACCCCTCCACTTT CASSLDGIMGSPLHF
- TRBD1 TRBJ2-5 TRBV24-1 TGTGCCACCAGTGATCAATGGGACAGTTCTCAGTACTTC CATSDQWDSSQYF
many - TRBJ1-3 TRBV21-1 TGTGCCAGCAGCGAAACAGGGGGTGGAAACACCATATATTTT CASSETGGGNTIYF